These 21 T cell receptor beta chains originate from one sample sequenced in a study of Tregs in tolerant kidney transplant recipients. TCRdb's copy holds only in-frame clones and misses some; the assay was immunoSEQ multiplex PCR. This table holds approximately 66,000 clones, 80% to 90% found once. The sequencing here drew on Tregs from blood, taken before the transplant. These receptors originate from a human donor who received a combined kidney and bone marrow transplant.

The chain links TRBV6-5 to TRBJ2-7, with 7 bases identical to TRBD1. This CDR3 has 15 amino acids. With 5 bases clipped from V and 0 bases from J, the junction kept 7 bases outside the gene matches. CDR1 MNHEY and CDR2 SVGAGI come from the germline V gene. The CDR3, as DNA: TGTGCCAGCAGTCGGCCGTCAGGGGGCTCCTACGAGCAGTACTTC. Translated, it gives CASSRPSGGSYEQYF.

This chain links TRBV14 with TRBJ2-7; D is possibly TRBD1 (5 bases). The CDR3 totals 12 residues. CDR1 and CDR2 from the germline V gene are SGHDN and FVKESK. V lost 5 bases to trimming and J lost 6 bases, with 11 bases between them. This chain's CDR3 is CASSKGWGEQYF. In nucleotides, the CDR3 is TGTGCCAGCAGCAAGGGGTGGGGCGAGCAGTACTTC.

The J gene is TRBJ1-4, the V gene TRBV11-3; no firm D call. The ends were cut back, 0 bases at V and 7 bases at J, with 15 bases in the middle. CDR3 length equals 16 residues. The germline gives CDR1 SGHNT, CDR2 YENEEA. The CDR3 DNA reads as TGTGCCAGCAGCTTAGAGATACCCCGGGGTGGTGAAAAACTGTTTTTT. This translates into CASSLEIPRGGEKLFF.

The chain employs TRBV7-8 and TRBJ1-5, with D possibly matching TRBD1 (5 bases). This CDR3 spans 13 amino acids. V was trimmed by 4 bases and J by 7 bases, leaving 11 bases between them. The germline V gene has CDR1 SGHVS and CDR2 FQNEAQ. The CDR3 nucleotides are TGTGCCAGCAGCTGGGATCGGGGGCAGCCCCAGCATTTT. Translating gives CASSWDRGQPQHF.

The rearrangement joins TRBV5-4 to TRBJ2-1; weak D call: TRBD2 (6 bases). Trimming left V 0 bases short and J 10 bases short, with 20 bases between. The V gene's germline CDR1 is SGHNT and CDR2 YYREEE (reference sequence). The CDR3 has 16 residues. This CDR3 is CASSLAVAGPTGEQFF. The CDR3 coding sequence is TGTGCCAGCAGCTTGGCAGTTGCGGGGCCCACCGGGGAGCAGTTCTTC.

The CDR3 DNA reads TGTGCCAGCAGCGGAGGGACAGGCCGAACTGAAGCTTTCTTT. Encoded protein: CASSGGTGRTEAFF. The rearrangement links TRBV5-6 to TRBJ1-1; TRBD1 aligns across 8 bases. Germline trimming cut 4 bases from V and 5 bases from J; bases unmatched to any gene: 7. The CDR3 has 14 amino acids. Germline V gene data show CDR1 as SGHDT and CDR2 as YYEEEE.

CDR3 sequence reads: CAWTPGTLSEQYF. CDR3 bases: TGTGCCTGGACCCCAGGGACTCTGAGTGAGCAGTACTTC. The V call is TRBV30, the J call TRBJ2-7; tentatively, D is TRBD2 (6 bases). Trimming took off 4 bases at V and 7 bases at J, with 17 bases between the two ends. The CDR3 spans 13 residues. In germline, CDR1 is GTSNPN, CDR2 SVGIG (reference sequence).

The chain uses TRBV7-2 and TRBJ2-3, with TRBD2 matching over 8 bases. The CDR3 extends over 15 amino acids. The germline V gene has CDR1 SGHTA and CDR2 FQGNSA. The V and J ends lost 3 bases and 2 bases, in that order; junction bases with no gene match: 4. The CDR3 reads CASSFLRGDTDTQYF. The CDR3, as DNA: TGTGCCAGCAGCTTCCTGCGGGGGGACACAGATACGCAGTATTTT.

CDR3 coding DNA: TGTGCCAGCAGTTACGCGGTCAACTATGGCTACACCTTC. It is translated as CASSYAVNYGYTF. This chain uses TRBV27 with TRBJ1-2; D ambiguous. The CDR3 has 13 residues. Germline V gives CDR1 MNHEY, CDR2 SMNVEV (reference sequence). Trimming removed 4 bases from V and 2 bases from J, with 8 bases in between.

This clone showed up just once. The CDR3: CASIGVQDSPRGYTF. CDR3 nucleotide sequence: TGTGCCAGCATCGGAGTCCAGGACAGCCCGCGGGGCTACACCTTC. This sequence joins TRBV28 and TRBJ1-2, with a possible D match to TRBD1 (6 bases). CDR3 length: 15 amino acids. Trimming removed 7 bases from V and 8 bases from J, with 23 bases in between. The germline gives CDR1 MDHEN, CDR2 SYDVKM.

CDR3 region: CASSQGGTGGMVTEAFF. The CDR3 coding sequence is TGCGCCAGCAGCCAAGGGGGGACAGGGGGTATGGTCACTGAAGCTTTCTTT. The chain couples TRBV4-1 to TRBJ1-1; the match to TRBD1 covers 11 bases. With 1 base clipped from V and 4 bases from J, the junction kept 8 bases outside the gene matches. The CDR3 is made up of 17 amino acids. Germline CDR1 and CDR2: MGHRA and YSYEKL.

V is TRBV4-1 and J is TRBJ2-1; D possibly corresponds to TRBD2 (7 bases). V was clipped by 4 bases and J by 4 bases, with 26 bases between them. CDR1 and CDR2 from the germline V gene are MGHRA and YSYEKL. The CDR3 loop spans 19 amino acids. The DNA of the CDR3 is TGCGCCAGCAGCCCGGAGGGGGGGCCTTTTTCCCGACAATACAATGAGCAGTTCTTC. Translating it yields CASSPEGGPFSRQYNEQFF.

This clone appeared a single time. The V and J genes are TRBV19 and TRBJ1-5; TRBD1 matches at 7 bases. V gave up 6 bases and J gave up 4 bases; unmatched junction bases: 6. The V gene's germline CDR1 is LNHDA and CDR2 SQIVND (reference sequence). This CDR3 is 14 amino acids long. The CDR3 DNA sequence: TGTGCCAGTAGGCCGGGACAGTATAATCAGCCCCAGCATTTT. Protein: CASRPGQYNQPQHF.

V gene TRBV4-3 combines with J gene TRBJ2-2, with no clear D. Trimming shortened V by 1 base and J by 0 bases, and 9 bases separated the two germline ends. This CDR3 is built from 16 residues. Per the germline V gene, CDR1 is LGHNA and CDR2 is YSLEER. This CDR3 is CASSQVSITNTGELFF. Here the CDR3 DNA reads TGCGCCAGCAGCCAAGTGTCCATTACGAACACCGGGGAGCTGTTTTTT.

The CDR3 region has the DNA TGTGCCAGCTCACCCGGGGGGCCGAACACTGAAGCTTTCTTT. Its protein is CASSPGGPNTEAFF. The V and J genes are TRBV18 and TRBJ1-1, with D possibly matching TRBD1 (6 bases). This CDR3 has 14 amino acids. Germline CDR1 KGHSH, CDR2 LQKENI. V lost 3 bases to trimming and J lost 1 base, with 9 bases between them.

Comment on this clone: The sample contains more than one DNA sequence encoding this CDR3. This chain links TRBV14 with TRBJ2-6; D is undetermined. The germline V gene encodes CDR1 SGHDN and CDR2 FVKESK. The CDR3 extends over 12 amino acids. V shed 3 bases and J shed 9 bases, with 6 bases lying between them. The CDR3 region has the DNA TGTGCCAGCAGCCAGGCGGACAACGTCCTGACTTTC. Its protein is CASSQADNVLTF.

The chain employs TRBV5-1 and TRBJ1-1; possible D gene TRBD1, 6 bases. V gave up 5 bases and J gave up 0 bases, with 11 bases separating them. The CDR3 length is 14 residues. CDR1 is SGHRS and CDR2 is YFSETQ in the germline V gene. The CDR3 region is CASRQGPLNTEAFF. The DNA for the CDR3 is TGCGCCAGCAGACAGGGCCCATTGAACACTGAAGCTTTCTTT.

The chain combines TRBV7-7 with TRBJ2-3; the D is unclear. Germline assignment: CDR1 SSHAT and CDR2 FNYEAQ (reference sequence). The CDR3 is 13 amino acids. V lost 1 base to trimming and J lost 2 bases, with 4 bases between them. CDR3 residues: CASSLGFTDTQYF. Written as DNA, the CDR3 is TGTGCCAGCAGCTTAGGCTTCACAGATACGCAGTATTTT. Using reference TRBV7-7 and TRBJ2-3 for the parts outside the CDR3, the full variable domain is GAGVSQSPRYKVTKRGQDVTLRCDPISSHATLYWYQQALGQGPEFLTYFNYEAQPDKSGLPSDRFSAERPEGSISTLTIQRTEQRDSAMYRCASSLGFTDTQYFGPGTRLTVL.

This clone was observed a single time. The V and J genes are TRBV2 and TRBJ2-1; 11 bases align to TRBD2. CDR3 length: 15 residues. Germline lookup yields CDR1 SNHLY and CDR2 FYNNEI. After removal of 6 bases from V and 3 bases from J, the junction contained 4 bases not matched to a gene. This chain's CDR3 is CASRRGLADYNEQFF. DNA for the CDR3: TGTGCCAGCAGGAGGGGACTAGCGGACTACAATGAGCAGTTCTTC.

The chain links TRBV7-8 to TRBJ1-2; 7 bases match TRBD1. The J segment lost 8 bases and the V segment lost 5 bases, leaving 11 bases of the junction unmatched. CDR3 length equals 14 residues. CDR1 is SGHVS and CDR2 is FQNEAQ in the germline V gene. CDR3 in amino acids: CASSPRTGRWGYTF. The CDR3 bases are TGTGCCAGCAGCCCGAGGACAGGACGATGGGGCTACACCTTC.

J is TRBJ2-7 and V is TRBV10-3, with D possibly TRBD1 on 5 matching bases. The V end lost 3 bases, the J end lost 3 bases, and 6 bases lay between the germline ends. Germline CDR1 is ENHRY and CDR2 is SYGVKD. This CDR3 contains 12 residues. For the CDR3, the DNA is TGTGCCATCAGTGACAGGGTCTACGAGCAGTACTTC. It yields the protein CAISDRVYEQYF.